This T cell receptor beta chain is drawn from a study of blood T cell repertoires in COVID-19. Using immunoSEQ multiplex PCR, the repertoire was profiled, and TCRdb retains in-frame clones only, with some absent. The sample holds around 130,000 clones, 88% seen once. The CDR3 has 15 amino acids. The germline gives CDR1 SEHNR, CDR2 FQNEAQ (reference sequence). V was pared by 7 bases and J by 0 bases, with 12 bases between. The V call is TRBV7-9, the J call TRBJ2-2; a weak D match, TRBD1 (5 bases). The source is a human donor with COVID-19, enrolled during active disease. The donor label of this sample is uncertain. The sample was peripheral blood. In nucleotides, the CDR3 is TGTGCCAGCAACAGGCCCACTGCGAACACCGGGGAGCTGTTTTTT. Translating it yields CASNRPTANTGELFF. Full variable domain (remainder filled in from reference TRBV7-9 and TRBJ2-2): DTGVSQNPRHKITKRGQNVTFRCDPISEHNRLYWYRQTLGQGPEFLTYFQNEAQLEKSRLLSDRFSAERPKGSFSTLEIQRTEQGDSAMYLCASNRPTANTGELFFGEGSRLTVL.